Here is one TCR beta chain with its context. The antigen is unknown. These data belong to a study of T cells expressing NK-cell markers. Study information: Source material for TCR beta repertoires consisted of sorted CD3+CD56+NKG2C+, CD3+CD56+NKG2C- and CD3+CD56-NKG2C+ T cells. Sequencing covered eight donors, seven HCMV-seropositive and one seronegative. Study-level findings and limits: The contribution of dominant NKG2C+ clonotypes to CD8+ T cells in several donors was roughly 1.0-7.5%.

TCRdb reprocessed the 5' RACE reads and stores each CDR3 protein as one record, lacking DNA. In all, the sample yields some 410,000 distinct CDR3 sequences. The germline CDR1 and CDR2 sequences are DFQATT and SNEGSKA (reference sequence). The CDR3 is made up of 11 amino acids. Sequencing used blood T cells: a sorted CD56 or NKG2C T cell subset, CD4+ or CD8+ T cells, or bulk PBMC T cells (not recorded which). The sequence came from a woman aged 18-70 years in good health. The chain carries TRBV20-1 and TRBJ2-5. Here the CDR3 reads CSAGQTETQYF.